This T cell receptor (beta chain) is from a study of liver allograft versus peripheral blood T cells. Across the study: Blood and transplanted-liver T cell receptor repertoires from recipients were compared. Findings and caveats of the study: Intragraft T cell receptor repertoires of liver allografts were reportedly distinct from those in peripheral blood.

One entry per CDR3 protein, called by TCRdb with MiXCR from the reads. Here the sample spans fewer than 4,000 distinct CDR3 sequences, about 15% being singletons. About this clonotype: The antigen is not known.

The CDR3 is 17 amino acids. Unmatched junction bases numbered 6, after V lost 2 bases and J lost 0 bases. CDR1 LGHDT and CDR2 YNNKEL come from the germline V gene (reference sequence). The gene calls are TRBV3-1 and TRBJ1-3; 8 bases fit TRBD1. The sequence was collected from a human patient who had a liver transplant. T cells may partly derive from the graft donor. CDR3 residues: CASSQTGTGYSGNTIYF. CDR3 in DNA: TGTGCCAGCAGCCAAACCGGGACAGGATACTCTGGAAACACCATATATTTT.